The clone carrying this T cell receptor beta chain was seen many times. The data were obtained in a study of T-cell reconstitution after alpha-beta-depleted transplantation in children. J lost 3 bases, V lost 6 bases, and 14 bases had no gene match. The CDR3 sequence is 18 residues long. TCRbeta library construction was performed incorporating unique molecular identifiers. TCRdb re-called the PCR reads with MiXCR, one entry per CDR3 protein. Among hundreds of thousands of distinct CDR3 sequences listed, roughly 13% were seen once. Specimen: PBMCs, collected before TCRalphabeta/CD19-depleted stem cell transplant. This chain connects TRBV12-3 or TRBV12-4 to TRBJ2-1, with 10 positions matching TRBD2. This receptor was obtained from a girl aged 2 to 9 with congenital amegakaryocytic thrombocytopenia, due to receive a stem cell transplant. CDR3 region: CASSQPKSLAGSYNEQFF. The CDR3 nucleotides read TGTGCCAGCAGCCAACCAAAGTCACTAGCGGGAAGCTACAATGAGCAGTTCTTC.